The 25 T cell receptor beta chains listed next were all sequenced from one sample in a study of T-cell reconstitution after alpha-beta-depleted transplantation in children (dated by TCRdb to about 2016). The library was obtained by PCR. Sequencing was carried out with an Illumina HiSeq 2500. TCR library preparation used molecular barcoding, with unique molecular identifiers applied to normalize quantification of the TCRbeta repertoire. TCRdb ran its own pipeline on the public reads, namely fastp trimming at Q25 and MiXCR clone calling, and kept in-frame beta chains. Identical CDR3 protein sequences are pooled into one entry, listed with their most common genes and DNA. The sample table contains 700,000 to 950,000 distinct CDR3 sequences; only one count was recorded for roughly 15% of them. Of the sample, roughly 5% falls within the top ten clones. What the treatment or condition label conveys for this sample: allogeneic hematopoietic cell transplantation with graft depleted of TCRalphabeta T cells and CD19 B cells.

The input for sequencing was PBMCs, mostly from graft donor cells, taken 360 days after TCRalphabeta/CD19-depleted stem cell transplant. The receptors shown here come from a male patient younger than 18 who had a stem cell transplant for acute lymphoblastic leukemia, so the T cells may come from the graft donor.

This clonotype was seen ten or more times. The rearrangement joins TRBV6-5 to TRBJ1-2, with D uncertain. Looked up from germline, CDR1 is MNHEY and CDR2 is SVGAGI. The CDR3 is 13 residues long. Trimming took 0 bases from V and 8 from J, leaving 10 bases between them. CDR3 residues: CASSYSAGNGYTF. DNA for the CDR3: TGTGCCAGCAGTTACTCGGCCGGGAACGGCTACACCTTC.

This clonotype was seen a handful of times. The rearrangement links TRBV20-1 to TRBJ2-1, with TRBD1 identical over 8 bases. CDR1 DFQATT and CDR2 SNEGSKA come from the germline V gene (reference sequence). The V gene end was trimmed by 2 bases and the J gene end by 5 bases; junction bases not matched to a gene: 23. CDR3 size: 20 residues. In DNA form, the CDR3 reads TGCAGTGCTAGATTGTTCGCTACCCGGACAGGGCGCTCTGTTCACAATGAGCAGTTCTTC. Amino acid sequence: CSARLFATRTGRSVHNEQFF.

This clonotype was seen repeatedly, ten times or more. The rearrangement uses TRBV10-2 and TRBJ1-5; D is undetermined. Germline V gene lookup returns CDR1 WSHSY and CDR2 SAAADI. Trimming stripped 4 bases from V and 0 bases from J, with 10 bases between. CDR3 length: 15 residues. CDR3 sequence reads: CASSGNRISNQPQHF. The CDR3 DNA is TGCGCCAGCAGTGGCAACCGAATTAGCAATCAGCCCCAGCATTTT.

In its sample, this clonotype was seen a few times. The V call is TRBV7-2, the J call TRBJ2-7; D is undetermined. The CDR3 has 16 amino acids. The V end was cut by 1 base, the J end by 4 bases, with 17 bases between. The germline V gene has CDR1 SGHTA and CDR2 FQGNSA. The DNA for the CDR3 is TGTGCCAGCAGCTTAGTGTTGGGTGGCAGAGTATACGAGCAGTACTTC. As protein: CASSLVLGGRVYEQYF.

This clonotype was recorded many times. The chain combines TRBV29-1 with TRBJ2-3, with D uncertain. The CDR3 has 11 amino acids. The V end was cut by 4 bases, the J end by 4 bases, with 6 bases between. Germline CDR1 is SQVTM and CDR2 is ANQGSEA. The CDR3 nucleotides read TGCAGCGTTGTGAGGCCAGATACGCAGTATTTT. Its protein is CSVVRPDTQYF.

The sample holds a few counts of this clonotype. The V and J genes are TRBV7-9 and TRBJ2-3, with 9 bases fitting TRBD2. Per the germline V gene, CDR1 is SEHNR and CDR2 is FQNEAQ (reference sequence). The V gene end was trimmed by 2 bases and the J gene end by 6 bases; junction bases not matched to a gene: 6. The CDR3 has 15 amino acids. CDR3 sequence (DNA): TGTGCCAGCAGCTTAACTGCGGGAGGGCCTGATACGCAGTATTTT. Amino acids: CASSLTAGGPDTQYF.

The gene calls are TRBV5-1 and TRBJ2-7; perhaps D is TRBD1 or TRBD2 (5 bases each). Germline loops: CDR1 SGHRS, CDR2 YFSETQ. Trimming left V 1 base short and J 4 bases short, with 18 bases between. The CDR3 has 16 residues. In DNA form, the CDR3 reads TGCGCCAGCAGCTTGCCTCTTAGTGGGGGAAAGTACGAGCAGTACTTC. It specifies CASSLPLSGGKYEQYF.

The V call is TRBV5-6, the J call TRBJ2-2; 8 nucleotides line up with TRBD1. Germline loops: CDR1 SGHDT, CDR2 YYEEEE. This CDR3 spans 16 amino acids. The trim removed 1 base at V and 4 bases at J, leaving 6 bases unmatched. CDR3 in DNA: TGTGCCAGCAGCTTGTTGGACAGGGCTATCACCGGGGAGCTGTTTTTT. Amino acids: CASSLLDRAITGELFF.

This clonotype was seen only a few times. The gene calls are TRBV7-9 and TRBJ1-2; D uncertain. V was cut by 6 bases and J by 8 bases, with 19 bases left in between. In germline, CDR1 is SEHNR, CDR2 FQNEAQ (reference sequence). This CDR3 is 14 amino acids long. Written as DNA, the CDR3 is TGTGCCAGCAGGGAGACATCCCGGAGAGGCGGCTACACCTTC. Protein product: CASRETSRRGGYTF.

V is TRBV9 and J is TRBJ2-7, with D perhaps matching TRBD1 (6 bases). The V gene's germline CDR1 is SGDLS and CDR2 YYNGEE. This CDR3 comprises 14 residues. Deletions cut 4 bases from V and 4 bases from J, with 15 bases between. CDR3 protein: CASSLQGVEYEQYF. CDR3 coding DNA: TGTGCCAGCAGCCTACAGGGCGTGGAGTACGAGCAGTACTTC. Complete variable domain (other parts from reference TRBV9 and TRBJ2-7): DSGVTQTPKHLITATGQRVTLRCSPRSGDLSVYWYQQSLDQGLQFLIQYYNGEERAKGNILERFSAQQFPDLHSELNLSSLELGDSALYFCASSLQGVEYEQYFGPGTRLTVT.

This clonotype came up a few times. The rearrangement joins TRBV20-1 to TRBJ2-3, with D possibly matching TRBD1 (6 bases). The CDR3 extends over 14 amino acids. CDR1 is DFQATT, CDR2 SNEGSKA, per germline (reference sequence). Trimming stripped 6 bases from V and 4 bases from J, with 17 bases between. CDR3 in amino acids: CSAHRPGEADTQYF. CDR3 in DNA: TGCAGTGCACATCGCCCAGGGGAAGCAGATACGCAGTATTTT.

This clonotype was detected ten times or more. The chain recombines TRBV10-1 with TRBJ2-7; TRBD2 matches 10 bases. Germline V gene lookup returns CDR1 WNHNN and CDR2 SYGVQD (reference sequence). This CDR3 spans 13 amino acids. After removal of 3 bases from V and 7 bases from J, the junction contained 3 bases not matched to a gene. CDR3 coding DNA: TGCGCCAGCAGTGAAGGACTAGCGGCTGAGCAGTACTTC. This encodes CASSEGLAAEQYF.

V is TRBV5-6 and J is TRBJ2-7; D perhaps matches TRBD1 (6 bases). Germline values: CDR1 SGHDT, CDR2 YYEEEE. This CDR3 comprises 13 residues. V lost 4 bases and J 10 bases, leaving 18 bases between the germline ends. The CDR3 loop is CASSSRTDKCQYF. Written as DNA, the CDR3 is TGTGCCAGCAGCAGCCGGACAGACAAGTGCCAGTACTTC.

This clonotype was recorded a few times. CDR3 protein: CASSLASGGHEQFF. The CDR3 region has the DNA TGTGCCAGCAGCTTAGCGTCCGGGGGCCATGAGCAGTTCTTC. This chain connects TRBV5-5 to TRBJ2-1; the D gene could be TRBD1 or TRBD2 (6 bases each). This CDR3 spans 14 amino acids. Germline loops: CDR1 SGHKS, CDR2 YYEKEE (reference sequence). The V end was cut by 2 bases, the J end by 8 bases, with 14 bases between.

This clonotype was counted at least ten times. This chain links TRBV5-1 with TRBJ1-4; D remains unclear. Trimming pared 4 bases from V and 3 bases from J, leaving 10 bases between. Germline V CDR1 and CDR2: SGHRS, YFSETQ. The CDR3 covers 14 residues. The CDR3 here is CASSRTGSNEKLFF. The CDR3 nucleotides are TGCGCCAGCAGCCGGACCGGATCTAATGAAAAACTGTTTTTT.

This clonotype has only a few counts. This chain joins TRBV12-3 or TRBV12-4 and TRBJ1-5; no firm D call. The CDR3 consists of 15 residues. V was clipped by 6 bases and J by 5 bases, with 17 bases between them. CDR3 protein: CASSRTLAPDQPQHF. The CDR3 bases are TGTGCCAGCAGCCGAACCTTAGCCCCGGATCAGCCCCAGCATTTT.

The table lists this clonotype with many counts. The CDR3 DNA follows: TGCGCCAGCAGCCAAGATAGGGCCGGACAGGGTGTCAATCAGCCCCAGCATTTT. Encoded protein: CASSQDRAGQGVNQPQHF. V usage is TRBV4-1 and J usage is TRBJ1-5, with 8 bases identical to TRBD1. CDR3 length: 18 residues. CDR1 MGHRA and CDR2 YSYEKL come from the germline V gene. V shed 0 bases, J shed 3 bases, and the junction held 10 bases outside the gene matches.

The chain employs TRBV7-9 and TRBJ2-1; D may be TRBD2 (5 bases). Germline values: CDR1 SEHNR, CDR2 FQNEAQ (reference sequence). V was clipped by 5 bases and J by 7 bases, with 21 bases between them. This CDR3 is built from 16 residues. The CDR3 region has the DNA TGTGCCAGCAGCCTGAAACTAGGAGAGTTTTGGAATGAGCAGTTCTTC. Translation: CASSLKLGEFWNEQFF.

This clonotype was seen a handful of times. The CDR3 DNA follows: TGTGCCAGCAGCTTAGAGATCCCAGGGGGCGAGCAGTACTTC. Protein product: CASSLEIPGGEQYF. The V gene is TRBV7-9, the J gene TRBJ2-7; TRBD1 matches 7 bases. Germline-derived CDR1 and CDR2 are SEHNR and FQNEAQ (reference sequence). This CDR3 region has 14 residues. V was pared by 1 base and J by 6 bases, with 6 bases of the junction left unmatched.

The chain couples TRBV20-1 to TRBJ2-7; 9 bases are a match to TRBD2. This CDR3 region has 16 residues. Germline CDR1 is DFQATT and CDR2 is SNEGSKA (reference sequence). The V and J ends lost 4 bases and 3 bases, in that order; junction bases with no gene match: 13. CDR3 DNA sequence: TGCAGTGCTAAGGATCTAACCGCTAGCGGGATCTACGAGCAGTACTTC. Translation gives CSAKDLTASGIYEQYF.

This clonotype has just a few counts. The V and J genes are TRBV6-1 and TRBJ2-7, with D tentatively TRBD2 (6 bases). This CDR3 has 14 residues. The germline V and J ends were trimmed by 7 bases and 4 bases, with 17 bases remaining between them. Per the germline V gene, CDR1 is MNHNS and CDR2 is SASEGT. CDR3 sequence: CASTKYSGLYEQYF. CDR3 in DNA: TGTGCCAGCACCAAATACTCGGGACTTTACGAGCAGTACTTC.

This clonotype was counted ten times or more. CDR3 in amino acids: CSGVGGPETQYF. Here the CDR3 DNA reads TGCAGCGGGGTAGGGGGGCCGGAGACCCAGTACTTC. V usage is TRBV29-1 and J usage is TRBJ2-5, with D perhaps being TRBD1 or TRBD2 (6 bases each). V lost 7 bases to trimming and J lost 5 bases, with 14 bases between them. There are 12 residues in the CDR3. Germline values: CDR1 SQVTM, CDR2 ANQGSEA.

The genes are TRBV5-1 and TRBJ2-3; D is undetermined. Trimming removed 1 base at V and 4 bases at J, with 13 bases between. This CDR3 is built from 15 residues. Germline V lookup: CDR1 SGHRS, CDR2 YFSETQ. DNA of the CDR3: TGCGCCAGCAGCTTGTTTCCTATGCCCCCAGATACGCAGTATTTT. Translation: CASSLFPMPPDTQYF.

This clonotype was recorded at least ten times. V and J are TRBV28 and TRBJ2-6, with TRBD1 as a possible D gene (5 bases). From germline, CDR1 is MDHEN and CDR2 SYDVKM. V was clipped by 3 bases and J by 4 bases, with 19 bases between them. CDR3 length equals 18 residues. The CDR3 reads CASSLGRAYSTGANVLTF. CDR3 DNA: TGTGCCAGCAGTTTGGGCAGGGCCTATTCCACCGGGGCCAACGTCCTGACTTTC. The entire variable domain, with the rest obtained from reference TRBV28 and TRBJ2-6, is as follows: DVKVTQSSRYLVKRTGEKVFLECVQDMDHENMFWYRQDPGLGLRLIYFSYDVKMKEKGDIPEGYSVSREKKERFSLILESASTNQTSMYLCASSLGRAYSTGANVLTFGAGSRLTVL.

This clonotype was seen a handful of times. The chain has TRBV11-2 and TRBJ2-1; D is undetermined. With 6 bases removed from V and 8 bases from J, the gap between germline ends came to 11 bases. Germline CDR1 is SGHAT and CDR2 is FQNNGV. The CDR3 runs to 12 residues. CDR3 coding DNA: TGTGCCAGCAGTCCAACCTTCCATGAGCAGTTCTTC. Residues: CASSPTFHEQFF.